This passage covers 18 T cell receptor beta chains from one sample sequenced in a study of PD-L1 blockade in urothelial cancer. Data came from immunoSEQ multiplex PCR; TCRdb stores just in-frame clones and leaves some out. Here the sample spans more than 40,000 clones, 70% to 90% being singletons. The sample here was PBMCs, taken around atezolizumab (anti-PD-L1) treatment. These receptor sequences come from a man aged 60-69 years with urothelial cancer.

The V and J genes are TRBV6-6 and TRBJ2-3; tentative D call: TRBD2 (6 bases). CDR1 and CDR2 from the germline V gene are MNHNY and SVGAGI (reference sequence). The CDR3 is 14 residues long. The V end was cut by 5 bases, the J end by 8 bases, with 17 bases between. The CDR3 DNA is TGTGCCAGCAGTCCCTGGGACTCAAGCATTACGCAGTATTTT. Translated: CASSPWDSSITQYF.

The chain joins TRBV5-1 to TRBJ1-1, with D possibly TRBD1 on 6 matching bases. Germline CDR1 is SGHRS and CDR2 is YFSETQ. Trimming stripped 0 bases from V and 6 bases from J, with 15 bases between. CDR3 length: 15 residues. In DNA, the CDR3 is TGCGCCAGCAGCTTGGAAGGGGGGGATCTCCCTGAAGCTTTCTTT. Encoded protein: CASSLEGGDLPEAFF.

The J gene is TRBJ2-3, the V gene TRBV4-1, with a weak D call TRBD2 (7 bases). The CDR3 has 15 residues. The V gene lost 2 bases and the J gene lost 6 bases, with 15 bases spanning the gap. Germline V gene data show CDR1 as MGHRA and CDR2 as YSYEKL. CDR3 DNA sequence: TGCGCCAGCAGCCAATCCGGGGGGCCAAGGGATACGCAGTATTTT. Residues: CASSQSGGPRDTQYF.

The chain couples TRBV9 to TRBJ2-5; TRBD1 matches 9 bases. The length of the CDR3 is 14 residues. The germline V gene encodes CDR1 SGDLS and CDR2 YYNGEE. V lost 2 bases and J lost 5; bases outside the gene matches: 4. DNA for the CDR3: TGTGCCAGCAGCGTCTGGGACAGGGTTGAGACCCAGTACTTC. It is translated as CASSVWDRVETQYF.

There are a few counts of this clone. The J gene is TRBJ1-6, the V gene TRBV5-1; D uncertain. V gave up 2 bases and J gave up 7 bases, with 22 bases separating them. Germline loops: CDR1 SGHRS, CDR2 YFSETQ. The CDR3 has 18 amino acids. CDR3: CASSLPDSRSDPNSPLHF. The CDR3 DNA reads TGCGCCAGCAGCTTACCCGATTCTAGGTCAGACCCCAATTCACCCCTCCACTTT.

The CDR3 here is CASSLASGDYNEQFF. DNA for the CDR3: TGTGCCAGCAGCTTAGCTAGCGGAGATTACAATGAGCAGTTCTTC. The J gene is TRBJ2-1, the V gene TRBV7-2; a weak D match, TRBD2 (6 bases). This CDR3 comprises 15 residues. Trimming took off 0 bases at V and 4 bases at J, with 10 bases between the two ends. The germline V gene has CDR1 SGHTA and CDR2 FQGNSA.

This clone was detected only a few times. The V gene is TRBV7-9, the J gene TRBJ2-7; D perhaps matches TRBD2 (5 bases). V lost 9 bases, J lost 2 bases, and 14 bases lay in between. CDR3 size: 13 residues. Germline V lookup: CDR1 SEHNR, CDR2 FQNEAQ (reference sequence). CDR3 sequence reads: CASSSGITYEQYF. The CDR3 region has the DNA TGTGCCAGTTCATCCGGGATAACCTACGAGCAGTACTTC.

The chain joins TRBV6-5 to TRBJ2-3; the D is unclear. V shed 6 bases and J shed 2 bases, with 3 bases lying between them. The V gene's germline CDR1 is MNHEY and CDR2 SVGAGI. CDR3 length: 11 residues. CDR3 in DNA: TGTGCCAGCAGGTACACAGATACGCAGTATTTT. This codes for CASRYTDTQYF.

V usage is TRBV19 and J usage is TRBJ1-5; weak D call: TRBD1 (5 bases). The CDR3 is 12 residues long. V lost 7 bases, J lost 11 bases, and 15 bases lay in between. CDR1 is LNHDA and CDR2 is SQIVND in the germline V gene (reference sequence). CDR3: CASTYGDSTQHF. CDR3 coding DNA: TGTGCCAGTACCTATGGGGACTCGACCCAGCATTTT.

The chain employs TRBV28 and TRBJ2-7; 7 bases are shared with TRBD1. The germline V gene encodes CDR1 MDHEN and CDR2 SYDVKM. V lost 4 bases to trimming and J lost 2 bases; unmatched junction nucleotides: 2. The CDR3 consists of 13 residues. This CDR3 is CASSSGQPYEQYF. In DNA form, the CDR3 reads TGTGCCAGCAGTTCGGGACAGCCCTACGAGCAGTACTTC.

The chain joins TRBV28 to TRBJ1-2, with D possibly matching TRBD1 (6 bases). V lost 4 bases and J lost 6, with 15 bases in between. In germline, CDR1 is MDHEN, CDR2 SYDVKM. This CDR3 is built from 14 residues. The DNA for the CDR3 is TGTGCCAGCAGTTCCGCCGGCGGGGGCGATGGCTACACCTTC. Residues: CASSSAGGGDGYTF.

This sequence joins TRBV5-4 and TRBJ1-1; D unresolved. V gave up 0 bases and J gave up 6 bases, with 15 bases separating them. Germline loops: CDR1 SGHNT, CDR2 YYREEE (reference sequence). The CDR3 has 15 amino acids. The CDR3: CASSLAGLGRAEAFF. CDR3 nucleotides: TGTGCCAGCAGCTTGGCCGGTCTGGGTCGGGCTGAAGCTTTCTTT.

CDR3 amino acids: CASSYNRNTEAFF. CDR3 DNA: TGTGCCAGCAGTTACAACAGGAACACTGAAGCTTTCTTT. V gene TRBV6-5 combines with J gene TRBJ1-1; D not resolved. Germline V gives CDR1 MNHEY, CDR2 SVGAGI. V lost 2 bases, J lost 1 base, and 5 bases lay in between. CDR3 length: 13 residues.

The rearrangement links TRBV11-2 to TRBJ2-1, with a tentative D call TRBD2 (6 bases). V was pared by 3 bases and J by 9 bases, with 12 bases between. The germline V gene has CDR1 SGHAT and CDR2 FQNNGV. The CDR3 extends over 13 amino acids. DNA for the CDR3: TGTGCCAGCAGCTTGGGACTTCTAGGTGAGCAGTTCTTC. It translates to CASSLGLLGEQFF.

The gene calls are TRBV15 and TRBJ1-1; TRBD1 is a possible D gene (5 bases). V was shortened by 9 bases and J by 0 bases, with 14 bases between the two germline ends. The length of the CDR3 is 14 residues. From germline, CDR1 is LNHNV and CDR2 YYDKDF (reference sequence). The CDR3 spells CATGVGDMNTEAFF. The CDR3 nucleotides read TGTGCCACAGGGGTGGGTGATATGAACACTGAAGCTTTCTTT.

The CDR3, as DNA: TGTGCCTGGAGCCAAGGAGGGGAGCAGTTCTTC. Its protein is CAWSQGGEQFF. This chain joins TRBV30 and TRBJ2-1, with a possible D match to TRBD2 (6 bases). Germline assignment: CDR1 GTSNPN and CDR2 SVGIG (reference sequence). The CDR3 is 11 amino acids. Trimming shortened V by 3 bases and J by 10 bases, and 10 bases separated the two germline ends.

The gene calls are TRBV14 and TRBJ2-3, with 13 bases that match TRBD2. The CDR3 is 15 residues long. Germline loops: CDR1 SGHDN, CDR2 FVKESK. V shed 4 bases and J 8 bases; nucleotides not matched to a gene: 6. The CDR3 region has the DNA TGTGCCAGCAGCCCACCGGGACTAGCGGGGCGTACGCAGTATTTT. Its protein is CASSPPGLAGRTQYF. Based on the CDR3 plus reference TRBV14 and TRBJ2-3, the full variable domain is EAGVTQFPSHSVIEKGQTVTLRCDPISGHDNLYWYRRVMGKEIKFLLHFVKESKQDESGMPNNRFLAERTGGTYSTLKVQPAELEDSGVYFCASSPPGLAGRTQYFGPGTRLTVL.

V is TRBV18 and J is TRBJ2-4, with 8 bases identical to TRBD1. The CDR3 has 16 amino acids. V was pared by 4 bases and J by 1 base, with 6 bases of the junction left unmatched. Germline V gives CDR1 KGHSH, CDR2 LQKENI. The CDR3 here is CASSLDRVGAKNIQYF. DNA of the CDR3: TGTGCCAGCTCACTGGACAGGGTAGGCGCCAAAAACATTCAGTACTTC.